This T cell receptor beta chain was found in a study of blood T cell repertoires in COVID-19 (TCRdb year 2020). Turning to the overall study: The collaborator samples originated in the United States, Italy and Spain and spanned the acute and convalescent phases of COVID-19. The material from the prospective study consisted of cDNA or gDNA derived from T cells, B-cell-depleted T cells, or PBMCs. Deeply sampled blood TCRbeta repertoires from subjects exposed to, actively infected with, or recovered from COVID-19 were included in the dataset. A freely available public database, intended as a resource for researchers studying the immune response to SARS-CoV-2, is where the repertoires were released. The samples were drawn from two sources: the first 160 participants of the ongoing ImmuneRACE study, and 1,254 subjects contributed by 6 global collaborators. The sample metadata nearly always contained a de-identified subject ID, COVID-19 status, age in years and sex. Where HLA class I and class II types were available, the types were taken from metadata supplied by the sample provider, not from assay-based typing.

Each collaborating institution followed its own protocols to collect whole blood in K2EDTA tubes. For TCRbeta analysis, collaborators shipped samples as frozen whole blood, isolated PBMCs, or DNA extracted from either of those sample types. The CDR3 holds 14 amino acids from the cysteine to the phenylalanine. The DNA shown is the 42-base CDR3, in frame from base 1. The CDR1 and CDR2 encoded by the germline V gene are KGHSH and LQKENI. V and J are truncated by 4 bases and 0 bases respectively, leaving an intervening sequence of 7 bases. The immunoSEQ Assay, a bias-controlled multiplex PCR, was used to amplify TCRbeta CDR3 regions from genomic DNA. As for the original processing: Within the assay, amplification of reference gene primers was used to estimate how many nucleated cells each sample contained. Sequence reads were collapsed and filtered to measure the absolute abundance of every unique TCRbeta CDR3 rearrangement. Productive Simpson clonality was computed per sample as the square root of Simpson's diversity index over productive rearrangements. TCRdb took this table from immuneACCESS and kept in-frame rearrangements with V and J called. Such tables lack part of the clones; where checked against another copy, unresolved V genes explain under half of the gap, and the rest is unexplained. V and J calls and clone size are as listed in that table; D and trimming were resolved from the DNA. The sample records approximately 110,000 clones, about three quarters of which are singletons. The ten most abundant clones make up about 6% of the sample.

General findings and caveats noted by the study authors: Clinical and demographic metadata were provided uncurated, with the amount varying by source and participant.

Comment on this clone: The target of this receptor is not known. Per-base qualities were not stored, and no clone one base away is much larger.

Sequencing was done on a sample of peripheral blood. This receptor was taken from a man older than 75 with acute or convalescent COVID-19. The chain is encoded by TRBV18 joined to TRBJ1-3; the D gene assignment is ambiguous. The bases read TGTGCCAGCTCACTCGCGGACTCTGGAAACACCATATATTTT. Its protein product is CASSLADSGNTIYF. Joined to the reference TRBV18 and TRBJ1-3 proteins, this CDR3 gives the full variable domain: NAGVMQNPRHLVRRRGQEARLRCSPMKGHSHVYWYRQLPEEGLKFMVYLQKENIIDESGMPKERFSAEFPKEGPSILRIQQVVRGDSAAYFCASSLADSGNTIYFGEGSWLTVV.